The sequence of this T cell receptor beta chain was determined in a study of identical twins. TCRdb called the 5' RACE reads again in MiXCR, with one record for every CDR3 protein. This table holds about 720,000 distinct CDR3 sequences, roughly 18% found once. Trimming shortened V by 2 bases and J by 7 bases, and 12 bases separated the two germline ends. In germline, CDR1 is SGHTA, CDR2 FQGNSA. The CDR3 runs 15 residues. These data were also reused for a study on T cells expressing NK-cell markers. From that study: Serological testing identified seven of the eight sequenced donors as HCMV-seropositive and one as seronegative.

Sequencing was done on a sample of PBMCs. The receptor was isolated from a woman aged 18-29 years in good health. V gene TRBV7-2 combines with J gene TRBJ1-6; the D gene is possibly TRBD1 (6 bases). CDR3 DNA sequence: TGTGCCAGCAGCTTATGGGGACAAATCAATTCACCCCTCCACTTT. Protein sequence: CASSLWGQINSPLHF.